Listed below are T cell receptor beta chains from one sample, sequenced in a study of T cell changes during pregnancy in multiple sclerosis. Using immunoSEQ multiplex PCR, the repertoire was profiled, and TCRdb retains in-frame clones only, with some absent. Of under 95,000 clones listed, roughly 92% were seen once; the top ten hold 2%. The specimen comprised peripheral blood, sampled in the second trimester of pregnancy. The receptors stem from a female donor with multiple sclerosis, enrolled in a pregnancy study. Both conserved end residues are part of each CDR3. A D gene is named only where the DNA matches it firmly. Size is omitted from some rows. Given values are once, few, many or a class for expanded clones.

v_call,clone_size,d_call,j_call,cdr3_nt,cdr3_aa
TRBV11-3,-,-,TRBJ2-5,TGTGCCAGCAGCTTAAAGAGGGGGGGGCAAGAGACCCAGTACTTC,CASSLKRGGQETQYF
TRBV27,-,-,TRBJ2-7,TGTGCCAGCAGTCCCACCGGGGCCTACGAGCAGTACTTC,CASSPTGAYEQYF
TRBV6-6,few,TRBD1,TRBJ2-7,TGTGCCAGCAGCCTGGACAGGGACTACGAGCAGTACTTC,CASSLDRDYEQYF
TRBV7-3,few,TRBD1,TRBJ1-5,TGTGCCAGCAGCCCGCACAGGGGGAATCAGCCCCAGCATTTT,CASSPHRGNQPQHF
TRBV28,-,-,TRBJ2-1,TGTGCCAGCAGTTTATCTGGAGGTGGGGGCGATGAGCAGTTCTTC,CASSLSGGGGDEQFF
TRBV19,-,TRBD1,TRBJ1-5,TGTGCCAGTACTGCCGGGACAGGGTACCAGCCCCAGCATTTT,CASTAGTGYQPQHF
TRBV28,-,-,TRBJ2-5,TGTGCCAGCAGATCGGTTAGCCAAGAGACCCAGTACTTC,CASRSVSQETQYF
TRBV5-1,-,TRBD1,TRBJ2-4,TGCGCCAGCAGCCTCCAGGGACAGGGGGCGGGGGTAGCCAAAAACATTCAGTACTTC,CASSLQGQGAGVAKNIQYF
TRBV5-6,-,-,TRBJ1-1,TGTGCCAGCAGCTCGGGTCTAAGTAGGGGTCTCCTGAACACTGAAGCTTTCTTT,CASSSGLSRGLLNTEAFF
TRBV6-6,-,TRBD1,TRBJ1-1,TGTGCCAGCAGAACCGGGACAGCGAACACTGAAGCTTTCTTT,CASRTGTANTEAFF
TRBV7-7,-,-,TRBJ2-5,TGTGCCAGCAGCTTAGGGTTCCTCGGGGAGACCCAGTACTTC,CASSLGFLGETQYF
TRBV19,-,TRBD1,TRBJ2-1,TGTGCCAGCGCCTCACTACAGGGGGGCTTATACAATGAGCAGTTCTTC,CASASLQGGLYNEQFF
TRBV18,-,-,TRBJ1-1,TGTGCCAGCTCAGGGACGGGGGGAAACACTGAAGCTTTCTTT,CASSGTGGNTEAFF
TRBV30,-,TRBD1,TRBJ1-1,TGTGCCTGGAATCCGGGACAGGGCACTGAAGCTTTCTTT,CAWNPGQGTEAFF
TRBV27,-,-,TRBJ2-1,TGTGCCAGCAGTTTTAAGAAAACTAACAATGAGCAGTTCTTC,CASSFKKTNNEQFF